A selection of T cell receptor beta chains follows, all from one sample in a study of T cell responses to AZD1222 COVID-19 vaccine. Sequencing was performed with immunoSEQ multiplex PCR; in TCRdb, only in-frame clones are kept and a portion is missing. The sample holds more than 100,000 clones, around 92% seen once. The sequenced sample was peripheral blood, obtained on day 0 of AZD1222 vaccination. The receptors stem from an adult in good health. CDR3s include the opening cysteine and the closing phenylalanine or tryptophan. The order of the fields is J gene, clone size, V gene, D gene, CDR3 DNA, CDR3 protein. The D gene is left open where the match is weak. A clone size is listed for some rows: how often the clone was seen (once, few, many), or a class if it is expanded.

j_gene: TRBJ1-2; abundance: -; v_gene: TRBV11-2; d_gene: -; CDR3nt: TGTGCCAGCAGCCCCTCCGGGGGGAATGGCTACACCTTC; CDR3aa: CASSPSGGNGYTF
j_gene: TRBJ2-1; abundance: -; v_gene: TRBV19; d_gene: TRBD1; CDR3nt: TGTGCCAGTAGTTCCCAGGACAGGGGGTGGTACAATGAGCAGTTCTTC; CDR3aa: CASSSQDRGWYNEQFF
j_gene: TRBJ1-2; abundance: -; v_gene: TRBV18; d_gene: TRBD1; CDR3nt: TGTGCCAGCTCAGCAATACAGGGGAGTACGAATGGCTACACCTTC; CDR3aa: CASSAIQGSTNGYTF
j_gene: TRBJ1-1; abundance: -; v_gene: TRBV15; d_gene: -; CDR3nt: TGTGCCACCAGCGGGCAAATAGTGAACACTGAAGCTTTCTTT; CDR3aa: CATSGQIVNTEAFF
j_gene: TRBJ1-6; abundance: -; v_gene: TRBV14; d_gene: TRBD1; CDR3nt: TGTGCCAGCAGCCAAGTTTACAGGGGTAGGGATTCACCCCTCCACTTT; CDR3aa: CASSQVYRGRDSPLHF
j_gene: TRBJ1-6; abundance: -; v_gene: TRBV19; d_gene: TRBD1; CDR3nt: TGTGCCAGTAGTACAGGGGGGGTAAATTCACCCCTCCACTTT; CDR3aa: CASSTGGVNSPLHF
j_gene: TRBJ1-3; abundance: -; v_gene: TRBV4-1; d_gene: TRBD1; CDR3nt: TGCGCCAGCAGCCTTCCTCTTTGGGGACAGGGTTTTTTGTACACCATATATTTT; CDR3aa: CASSLPLWGQGFLYTIYF
j_gene: TRBJ1-5; abundance: few; v_gene: TRBV6-4; d_gene: -; CDR3nt: TGTGCCAGCACTCAGGGGTCTGCGGACAATCAGCCCCAGCATTTT; CDR3aa: CASTQGSADNQPQHF
j_gene: TRBJ1-3; abundance: -; v_gene: TRBV6-2/TRBV6-3; d_gene: -; CDR3nt: TGTGCCAGCAGTTCCCCGGGACAAGTCTCTGGAAACACCATATATTTT; CDR3aa: CASSSPGQVSGNTIYF
j_gene: TRBJ1-6; abundance: -; v_gene: TRBV4-1; d_gene: -; CDR3nt: TGCGCCAGCAGCCTAAGGGATTCACCCCTCCACTTT; CDR3aa: CASSLRDSPLHF
j_gene: TRBJ2-1; abundance: -; v_gene: TRBV11-3; d_gene: -; CDR3nt: TGTGCCAGCAGCTTAGGCTATGAGCAGTTCTTC; CDR3aa: CASSLGYEQFF
j_gene: TRBJ2-2; abundance: -; v_gene: TRBV19; d_gene: TRBD1; CDR3nt: TGTGCCAGTAGTATACAGGGGGATACCGGGGAGCTGTTTTTT; CDR3aa: CASSIQGDTGELFF
j_gene: TRBJ1-1; abundance: -; v_gene: TRBV18; d_gene: -; CDR3nt: TGTGCCAGCTCACAGGGACGCGCCACTGAAGCTTTCTTT; CDR3aa: CASSQGRATEAFF
j_gene: TRBJ2-3; abundance: -; v_gene: TRBV9; d_gene: TRBD2; CDR3nt: TGTGCCAGCAGCTCAGCGGGGCTAGCGGGTACAGATACGCAGTATTTT; CDR3aa: CASSSAGLAGTDTQYF
j_gene: TRBJ1-5; abundance: -; v_gene: TRBV5-6; d_gene: -; CDR3nt: TGTGCCAGCAGCCTACAAGGAGAAAATCAGCCCCAGCATTTT; CDR3aa: CASSLQGENQPQHF
j_gene: TRBJ1-5; abundance: -; v_gene: TRBV7-8; d_gene: -; CDR3nt: TGTGCCAGCAGCACCATCCCAGACAGAAATCAGCCCCAGCATTTT; CDR3aa: CASSTIPDRNQPQHF
j_gene: TRBJ1-1; abundance: -; v_gene: TRBV27; d_gene: TRBD1; CDR3nt: TGTGCCAGCAGCCCGACCACAGGGGGACAGAACACTGAAGCTTTCTTT; CDR3aa: CASSPTTGGQNTEAFF
j_gene: TRBJ2-5; abundance: -; v_gene: TRBV19; d_gene: -; CDR3nt: TGTGCCAGTAGTATAGTCTGGGAACTACAAGAGACCCAGTACTTC; CDR3aa: CASSIVWELQETQYF
j_gene: TRBJ2-3; abundance: -; v_gene: TRBV28; d_gene: -; CDR3nt: TGTGCCAGCAACTTACTAGTATCCCTTATCATGTCTTTCATCTACGCTAGCACAGATACGCAGTATTTT; CDR3aa: CASNLLVSLIMSFIYASTDTQYF
j_gene: TRBJ2-5; abundance: -; v_gene: TRBV6-2/TRBV6-3; d_gene: -; CDR3nt: TGTGCCAGCAGCCCTGGGGAAGGGCGGGCGAGTGAGACCCAGTACTTC; CDR3aa: CASSPGEGRASETQYF
j_gene: TRBJ1-3; abundance: -; v_gene: TRBV19; d_gene: TRBD1; CDR3nt: TGTGCCAGTAGTCTCACAGGGGTCGGAAACACCATATATTTT; CDR3aa: CASSLTGVGNTIYF
j_gene: TRBJ1-2; abundance: -; v_gene: TRBV19; d_gene: -; CDR3nt: TGTGCCAGTAGTCGTATGGGAATTCGGGGGGACTATGGCTACACCTTC; CDR3aa: CASSRMGIRGDYGYTF
j_gene: TRBJ1-1; abundance: -; v_gene: TRBV6-6; d_gene: TRBD1; CDR3nt: TGTGCCAGCAGTTACGACGACAGGGGTTTTACTGAAGCTTTCTTT; CDR3aa: CASSYDDRGFTEAFF
j_gene: TRBJ2-1; abundance: -; v_gene: TRBV4-3; d_gene: -; CDR3nt: TGCGCCAGCAGCCAAGATAGGTCACCCGTTTACAATGAGCAGTTCTTC; CDR3aa: CASSQDRSPVYNEQFF
j_gene: TRBJ1-4; abundance: -; v_gene: TRBV5-6; d_gene: -; CDR3nt: TGTGCCAGCAGCTTGATAGGGACGGGTGACGAAAAACTGTTTTTT; CDR3aa: CASSLIGTGDEKLFF
j_gene: TRBJ2-2; abundance: once; v_gene: TRBV30; d_gene: TRBD2; CDR3nt: TGTGCCTGGAGTGGACTAGCGGGAGGCTCCACCGGGGAGCTGTTTTTT; CDR3aa: CAWSGLAGGSTGELFF
j_gene: TRBJ2-3; abundance: -; v_gene: TRBV5-1; d_gene: TRBD2; CDR3nt: TGCGCCAGCAGCGGGGGACTAGCGGGAGGAGGAGCTAGCACAGATACGCAGTATTTT; CDR3aa: CASSGGLAGGGASTDTQYF
j_gene: TRBJ2-7; abundance: -; v_gene: TRBV5-5; d_gene: TRBD1; CDR3nt: TGTGCCAGCAGCCCCGGGACAGGGCCCTACGAGCAGTACTTC; CDR3aa: CASSPGTGPYEQYF
j_gene: TRBJ1-3; abundance: -; v_gene: TRBV5-5; d_gene: TRBD1; CDR3nt: TGTGCCAGCAGCTTTTCGCTCGCCGGGACAGACTCTTTCTCTGGAAACACCATATATTTT; CDR3aa: CASSFSLAGTDSFSGNTIYF
j_gene: TRBJ1-1; abundance: -; v_gene: TRBV15; d_gene: -; CDR3nt: TGTGCCACCGCCGGCGGGGGGCGGTTTAACACTGAAGCTTTCTTT; CDR3aa: CATAGGGRFNTEAFF
j_gene: TRBJ1-6; abundance: -; v_gene: TRBV27; d_gene: -; CDR3nt: TGTGCCAGCGCCCTCTCGGGAATCGGCTATAATTCACCCCTCCACTTT; CDR3aa: CASALSGIGYNSPLHF
j_gene: TRBJ1-1; abundance: -; v_gene: TRBV5-4; d_gene: -; CDR3nt: TGTGCCAGCAGCCAAGACAGTAGTTACACTGAAGCTTTCTTT; CDR3aa: CASSQDSSYTEAFF
j_gene: TRBJ1-1; abundance: -; v_gene: TRBV29-1; d_gene: -; CDR3nt: TGCAGCGTCACCGGCCTGGGGGGAACTGAAGCTTTCTTT; CDR3aa: CSVTGLGGTEAFF
j_gene: TRBJ1-3; abundance: -; v_gene: TRBV4-3; d_gene: -; CDR3nt: TGCGCCAGCAGCCAAAGCTCTGGAAACACCATATATTTT; CDR3aa: CASSQSSGNTIYF
j_gene: TRBJ2-3; abundance: -; v_gene: TRBV15; d_gene: -; CDR3nt: TGTGCCACCAGCAGAGCGGACTCAGATACGCAGTATTTT; CDR3aa: CATSRADSDTQYF
j_gene: TRBJ2-2; abundance: -; v_gene: TRBV6-1; d_gene: -; CDR3nt: TGTGCCAGCAGTGAAACCCTCACGAGCGGGGAGCTGTTTTTT; CDR3aa: CASSETLTSGELFF
j_gene: TRBJ2-7; abundance: -; v_gene: TRBV5-6; d_gene: -; CDR3nt: TGTGCCAGCAGCTCCCATGGAGCCGGGGTTTACGAGCAGTACTTC; CDR3aa: CASSSHGAGVYEQYF
j_gene: TRBJ2-1; abundance: -; v_gene: TRBV6-5; d_gene: -; CDR3nt: TGTGCCAGCAGCCCGGACGCCTACAATGAGCAGTTCTTC; CDR3aa: CASSPDAYNEQFF
j_gene: TRBJ1-2; abundance: -; v_gene: TRBV19; d_gene: -; CDR3nt: TGTGCCAGTAGTATCAGCCCGATTCTTAACTATGGCTACACCTTC; CDR3aa: CASSISPILNYGYTF
j_gene: TRBJ1-2; abundance: -; v_gene: TRBV4-1; d_gene: -; CDR3nt: TGCGCCAGCAGCCAAGAAGGACAGTTAGTCTATGGCTACACCTTC; CDR3aa: CASSQEGQLVYGYTF
j_gene: TRBJ2-3; abundance: -; v_gene: TRBV29-1; d_gene: -; CDR3nt: TGCAGCGTCACAGAGGGGGGCTATAGCACAGATACGCAGTATTTT; CDR3aa: CSVTEGGYSTDTQYF
j_gene: TRBJ2-7; abundance: -; v_gene: TRBV28; d_gene: TRBD1; CDR3nt: TGTGCCAGCAGTTTTCCCCGGGACAGGGGGTACGAGCAGTACTTC; CDR3aa: CASSFPRDRGYEQYF
j_gene: TRBJ2-7; abundance: once; v_gene: TRBV11-2; d_gene: -; CDR3nt: TGTGCCAGCAGCGAATGGGGCAGATCCTACGAGCAGTACTTC; CDR3aa: CASSEWGRSYEQYF
j_gene: TRBJ2-3; abundance: once; v_gene: TRBV5-1; d_gene: -; CDR3nt: TGCGCCAGCAGCTTGTTTCAGAGCACAGATACGCAGTATTTT; CDR3aa: CASSLFQSTDTQYF
j_gene: TRBJ2-2; abundance: -; v_gene: TRBV10-3; d_gene: -; CDR3nt: TGTGCCATCAGTGAGCTGGGGGGAACCGGGGAGCTGTTTTTT; CDR3aa: CAISELGGTGELFF
j_gene: TRBJ2-3; abundance: once; v_gene: TRBV2; d_gene: -; CDR3nt: TGTGCCAGCAGTGAACAGCGGGTGGGCGATACGCAGTATTTT; CDR3aa: CASSEQRVGDTQYF
j_gene: TRBJ2-5; abundance: -; v_gene: TRBV11-2; d_gene: -; CDR3nt: TGTGCCAGCAGCTTAGGGGGGGTTGAGACCCAGTACTTC; CDR3aa: CASSLGGVETQYF
j_gene: TRBJ2-7; abundance: -; v_gene: TRBV19; d_gene: -; CDR3nt: TGTGCCAGTAGTAGAGGACGGGGGTACGAGCAGTACTTC; CDR3aa: CASSRGRGYEQYF
j_gene: TRBJ1-1; abundance: -; v_gene: TRBV10-1; d_gene: -; CDR3nt: TGCGCCAGCAGCTTGAGCCCGATGAACACTGAAGCTTTCTTT; CDR3aa: CASSLSPMNTEAFF
j_gene: TRBJ1-4; abundance: -; v_gene: TRBV9; d_gene: -; CDR3nt: TGTGCCAGCAGCCCAAGGTGGGTCGGGGAAAAACTGTTTTTT; CDR3aa: CASSPRWVGEKLFF
j_gene: TRBJ1-2; abundance: -; v_gene: TRBV5-4; d_gene: -; CDR3nt: TGTGCCAGCAGCTTTCAGGGGCTTAGCTATGGCTACACCTTC; CDR3aa: CASSFQGLSYGYTF
j_gene: TRBJ1-1; abundance: -; v_gene: TRBV11-3; d_gene: -; CDR3nt: TGTGCCAGCAGCCCGGAATGGAACACTGAAGCTTTCTTT; CDR3aa: CASSPEWNTEAFF
j_gene: TRBJ1-1; abundance: few; v_gene: TRBV4-3; d_gene: -; CDR3nt: TGCGCCAGCAGCCCAGGAGTAGGTGTTATTCCTGAAGCTTTCTTT; CDR3aa: CASSPGVGVIPEAFF
j_gene: TRBJ1-1; abundance: -; v_gene: TRBV30; d_gene: TRBD1; CDR3nt: TGTGCCTGGAGCCAGCTGGACAGGGACACTGAAGCTTTCTTT; CDR3aa: CAWSQLDRDTEAFF